These T cell receptor beta chains were read from a single sample in a study of blood T cells in healthy people across ages. TCRdb re-analysed the 5' RACE reads in MiXCR, keeping a single row per CDR3 protein. The data contain around 650,000 distinct CDR3 sequences, 40% to 45% of them seen just once; the ten biggest clones take up around 30%. The sample taken for sequencing was blood. Receptor source: an elderly man in good health. Each CDR3 is given with its conserved first and last residue. The D gene is left open where the match is weak. Expanded clones are given a class, and other clones once, few, many or no size at all.

clone_size: few; j_call: TRBJ1-1; v_call: TRBV5-1; d_call: .; cdr3_aa: CASSLNSVSSNTEAFF; cdr3_nt: TGCGCCAGCAGCTTGAATTCTGTCTCCTCGAACACTGAAGCTTTCTTT
clone_size: few; j_call: TRBJ1-6; v_call: TRBV9; d_call: .; cdr3_aa: CASSPGPVLNSPLHF; cdr3_nt: TGTGCCAGCAGCCCCGGCCCCGTTCTTAATTCACCCCTCCACTTT
clone_size: few; j_call: TRBJ2-7; v_call: TRBV15; d_call: .; cdr3_aa: CATSRGGASYEQYF; cdr3_nt: TGTGCCACCAGCAGGGGCGGGGCGAGCTACGAGCAGTACTTC
clone_size: many; j_call: TRBJ2-7; v_call: TRBV20-1; d_call: .; cdr3_aa: CSASLMGRDYEQYF; cdr3_nt: TGCAGTGCTAGTCTCATGGGCCGGGACTACGAGCAGTACTTC
clone_size: .; j_call: TRBJ2-3; v_call: TRBV20-1; d_call: TRBD2; cdr3_aa: CSATGLAGVSTDTQYF; cdr3_nt: TGCAGTGCTACCGGACTAGCGGGAGTCAGCACAGATACGCAGTATTTT
clone_size: .; j_call: TRBJ2-4; v_call: TRBV27; d_call: TRBD1; cdr3_aa: CASSDRGQGAQYF; cdr3_nt: TGTGCCAGCAGTGATAGGGGACAGGGGGCACAGTACTTC
clone_size: .; j_call: TRBJ2-5; v_call: TRBV11-2; d_call: TRBD1; cdr3_aa: CASSLERDRPGETQYF; cdr3_nt: TGTGCCAGCAGCTTAGAAAGGGACAGGCCTGGGGAGACCCAGTACTTC
clone_size: many; j_call: TRBJ2-1; v_call: TRBV29-1; d_call: .; cdr3_aa: CSSTGSISYNEQFF; cdr3_nt: TGCAGTTCGACAGGTAGTATCTCCTACAATGAGCAGTTCTTC
clone_size: .; j_call: TRBJ2-5; v_call: TRBV7-7; d_call: .; cdr3_aa: CASSVSSLRAETQYF; cdr3_nt: TGTGCTAGCAGCGTCTCAAGCCTCAGGGCAGAGACCCAGTACTTC
clone_size: many; j_call: TRBJ2-7; v_call: TRBV7-2; d_call: .; cdr3_aa: CASSLAGTTSYEQYF; cdr3_nt: TGTGCCAGCAGCTTAGCGGGAACGACCAGCTACGAGCAGTACTTC